The 28 T cell receptor beta chains given below trace back to one sample, sequenced in a study of cytomegalovirus exposure and HLA in healthy donors. Use of 60 Vbeta and 13 Jbeta primers characterized the PCR. Sequencing was performed with immunoSEQ multiplex PCR; in TCRdb, only in-frame clones are kept and a portion is missing. The sample holds under 150,000 clones, 81% seen once. Sequenced input: PBMCs. The receptor source for this set is a young man in good health and CMV-seronegative.

This clone was seen only once. The V and J genes are TRBV18 and TRBJ1-6; a weak D match, TRBD1 (5 bases). This CDR3 comprises 12 residues. The germline CDR1 and CDR2 sequences are KGHSH and LQKENI. The ends were cut back, 5 bases at V and 10 bases at J, with 9 bases in the middle. The CDR3 DNA is TGTGCCAGCTCAGGGGGACTCTCACCCCTCCACTTT. This gives the protein CASSGGLSPLHF.

The CDR3: CASTVLYSNQPQHF. In DNA, the CDR3 is TGTGCCAGCACGGTCCTATATAGCAATCAGCCCCAGCATTTT. The V and J genes are TRBV6-1 and TRBJ1-5; no reliable D call. V was shortened by 7 bases and J by 0 bases, with 10 bases between the two germline ends. This CDR3 is 14 amino acids long. Germline CDR1 and CDR2: MNHNS and SASEGT.

The rearrangement joins TRBV27 to TRBJ1-3, with D perhaps TRBD1 (5 bases). CDR1 and CDR2 from the germline V gene are MNHEY and SMNVEV (reference sequence). The CDR3 runs 16 residues. With 5 bases removed from V and 0 bases from J, the gap between germline ends came to 14 bases. This CDR3 reads CASSRTQGSSGNTIYF. The CDR3 region has the DNA TGTGCCAGCAGTCGAACGCAGGGATCCTCTGGAAACACCATATATTTT.

The table lists this clone with a count of one. The CDR3 bases are TGCGCCAGCAGCCAGGGACAGCAAGAGACCCAGTACTTC. It yields the protein CASSQGQQETQYF. V gene TRBV4-3 combines with J gene TRBJ2-5; TRBD1 matches at 7 bases. The V segment lost 3 bases and the J segment 2 bases; nucleotides outside the gene matches: 0. Per germline, CDR1 LGHNA and CDR2 YSLEER. This CDR3 is built from 13 residues.

This chain connects TRBV9 to TRBJ1-4; D may be TRBD1 (6 bases). This CDR3 comprises 15 residues. Germline V gene data show CDR1 as SGDLS and CDR2 as YYNGEE. V lost 4 bases and J lost 8, with 18 bases in between. Written as DNA, the CDR3 is TGTGCCAGCAGCTGGGCTGGGGGCGAGGAGGAAAAACTGTTTTTT. It specifies CASSWAGGEEEKLFF.

This clone was recorded only once. The chain combines TRBV4-3 with TRBJ1-1; 10 bases map to TRBD1. Germline V gene data show CDR1 as LGHNA and CDR2 as YSLEER. Germline trimming cut 3 bases from V and 4 bases from J; bases unmatched to any gene: 17. CDR3 length: 19 amino acids. The CDR3, as DNA: TGCGCCAGCAGCCAGAGAAGAACCGGGACAGGGGATTTGGGCACTGAAGCTTTCTTT. Amino acid sequence: CASSQRRTGTGDLGTEAFF.

The genes are TRBV7-2 and TRBJ1-2, with unresolved D. V was trimmed by 5 bases and J by 1 base, leaving 14 bases between them. Per the germline V gene, CDR1 is SGHTA and CDR2 is FQGNSA. CDR3 length: 15 amino acids. The CDR3 spells CASSGPGIFNYGYTF. In nucleotides, the CDR3 is TGTGCCAGCAGCGGGCCAGGAATTTTTAACTATGGCTACACCTTC.

The CDR3 spells CAWSVGTPNTGELFF. In DNA form, the CDR3 reads TGTGCCTGGAGTGTAGGGACACCAAACACCGGGGAGCTGTTTTTT. The rearrangement links TRBV30 to TRBJ2-2, with D possibly TRBD1 on 6 matching bases. V was trimmed by 0 bases and J by 2 bases, leaving 10 bases between them. There are 15 residues in the CDR3. Germline V lookup: CDR1 GTSNPN, CDR2 SVGIG (reference sequence).

The chain couples TRBV29-1 to TRBJ1-2; 9 positions agree with TRBD1. Germline CDR1 reads SQVTM; CDR2 reads ANQGSEA. V lost 5 bases, J lost 0 bases, and 4 bases stayed unmatched. The CDR3 runs to 14 residues. The CDR3 here is CSVWGTGTNYGYTF. The CDR3 DNA reads as TGCAGCGTTTGGGGGACAGGGACTAACTATGGCTACACCTTC.

V is TRBV25-1 and J is TRBJ1-5; unclear D gene. The CDR3 consists of 13 residues. Germline CDR1 reads MGHDK; CDR2 reads SYGVNS. V was clipped by 3 bases and J by 2 bases, with 5 bases between them. In nucleotides, the CDR3 is TGTGCCAGCAGTGAGCAGGGCAATCAGCCCCAGCATTTT. Residues: CASSEQGNQPQHF.

V and J are TRBV9 and TRBJ1-2; D not resolved. V lost 0 bases to trimming and J lost 2 bases, with 8 bases between them. The CDR3 has 14 amino acids. Germline V gene lookup returns CDR1 SGDLS and CDR2 YYNGEE. DNA of the CDR3: TGTGCCAGCAGCGTAGGGAGCCGAAACTATGGCTACACCTTC. This translates into CASSVGSRNYGYTF.

This chain connects TRBV5-6 to TRBJ2-7, with 8 nucleotides matching TRBD1. V was clipped by 3 bases and J by 5 bases; unmatched bases: 10. CDR1 SGHDT and CDR2 YYEEEE come from the germline V gene. This CDR3 spans 15 amino acids. The CDR3 sequence is CASSSLGQGRNEQYF. CDR3 nucleotide sequence: TGTGCCAGCAGCTCCCTAGGACAGGGAAGGAACGAGCAGTACTTC.

This chain joins TRBV15 and TRBJ1-1, with D hard to call. The CDR3 sequence is 16 residues long. Germline CDR1 LNHNV, CDR2 YYDKDF (reference sequence). V was pared by 0 bases and J by 0 bases, with 11 bases between. The CDR3 DNA sequence: TGTGCCACCAGCAGAGATCAGCAGGCTCTGAACACTGAAGCTTTCTTT. Protein product: CATSRDQQALNTEAFF.

V usage is TRBV4-3 and J usage is TRBJ1-5; possibly TRBD1 for D (5 bases). Germline assignment: CDR1 LGHNA and CDR2 YSLEER. The V end was cut by 0 bases, the J end by 7 bases, with 10 bases between. This CDR3 region has 14 residues. The CDR3 reads CASSQDRGRQPQHF. In DNA form, the CDR3 reads TGCGCCAGCAGCCAAGATCGGGGGAGGCAGCCCCAGCATTTT.

This chain uses TRBV5-4 with TRBJ2-7; possible D gene TRBD1, 6 bases. The CDR3 totals 15 residues. Germline CDR1 reads SGHNT; CDR2 reads YYREEE (reference sequence). V gave up 0 bases and J gave up 4 bases, with 14 bases separating them. DNA of the CDR3: TGTGCCAGCAGCTTGGTTCGCCAGGGGAAATACGAGCAGTACTTC. Residues: CASSLVRQGKYEQYF.

The chain recombines TRBV5-1 with TRBJ2-5; TRBD1 aligns across 7 bases. Germline loops: CDR1 SGHRS, CDR2 YFSETQ. There are 15 residues in the CDR3. Germline trimming cut 3 bases from V and 4 bases from J; bases unmatched to any gene: 9. CDR3 in amino acids: CASSSTGEQGETQYF. In DNA, the CDR3 is TGCGCCAGCAGCTCCACAGGGGAGCAAGGAGAGACCCAGTACTTC.

V is TRBV30 and J is TRBJ2-5; TRBD2 matches at 11 bases. V lost 7 bases to trimming and J lost 6 bases; unmatched junction nucleotides: 7. The CDR3 has 13 residues. Germline V gene data show CDR1 as GTSNPN and CDR2 as SVGIG (reference sequence). CDR3 loop: CALSSGGAKTQYF. In DNA, the CDR3 is TGTGCCTTAAGTAGCGGGGGGGCAAAGACCCAGTACTTC.

CDR3 sequence (DNA): TGTGCCAGCAGCGCCCTGGCGGAAGGCTACACCTTC. This translates into CASSALAEGYTF. This chain joins TRBV9 and TRBJ1-2; D is uncertain. V gave up 3 bases and J gave up 8 bases, with 11 bases separating them. Per germline, CDR1 SGDLS and CDR2 YYNGEE. The CDR3 has 12 amino acids.

The DNA for the CDR3 is TGCGCCAGCAGTTACCGAGGGACAGGAGACTTCTATAATTCACCCCTCCACTTT. Its protein is CASSYRGTGDFYNSPLHF. This rearrangement joins TRBV10-2 to TRBJ1-6, with 8 nucleotides matching TRBD1. Germline V gene sequence: CDR1 WSHSY, CDR2 SAAADI. CDR3 size: 18 residues. V lost 5 bases to trimming and J lost 3 bases; unmatched junction nucleotides: 12.

The CDR3 reads CASSLANRGSREAFF. For the CDR3, the DNA is TGTGCCAGCAGCTTGGCCAACAGGGGCTCACGTGAAGCTTTCTTT. This chain connects TRBV5-4 to TRBJ1-1, with TRBD1 matching 7 bases. CDR3 length: 15 residues. The germline V gene encodes CDR1 SGHNT and CDR2 YYREEE (reference sequence). V was pared by 0 bases and J by 7 bases, with 9 bases of the junction left unmatched.

The CDR3 here is CASSPGVLGTGELFF. CDR3 coding DNA: TGTGCCAGCAGTCCGGGGGTGCTAGGAACCGGGGAGCTGTTTTTT. V usage is TRBV7-3 and J usage is TRBJ2-2; a weak D match, TRBD2 (6 bases). The CDR3 runs 15 residues. CDR1 SGHTA and CDR2 FQGTGA come from the germline V gene. With 6 bases removed from V and 5 bases from J, the gap between germline ends came to 16 bases.

This clone has a single count. The rearrangement joins TRBV30 to TRBJ1-6; no firm D call. V dropped 4 bases and J dropped 0 bases, with 10 bases sitting between them. The CDR3 is made up of 15 amino acids. Germline V gives CDR1 GTSNPN, CDR2 SVGIG (reference sequence). CDR3 sequence (DNA): TGTGCCTGGACGAGTCCAAGCTCCTATAATTCACCCCTCCACTTT. This translates into CAWTSPSSYNSPLHF.

The chain joins TRBV27 to TRBJ2-7; 10 bases line up with TRBD1. The CDR3 loop spans 14 amino acids. The J segment lost 5 bases and the V segment lost 2 bases, leaving 3 bases of the junction unmatched. Germline CDR1 MNHEY, CDR2 SMNVEV (reference sequence). CDR3 sequence (DNA): TGTGCCAGCAGTTTAGGGACAGGGGCCAACGAGCAGTACTTC. This sequence encodes CASSLGTGANEQYF.

This clone was seen only a few times. The chain joins TRBV7-2 to TRBJ2-7, with 9 bases lining up with TRBD2. This CDR3 region has 15 residues. Trimming removed 11 bases from V and 2 bases from J; junction bases left unmatched: 13. CDR1 and CDR2 from the germline V gene are SGHTA and FQGNSA. The CDR3 nucleotides read TGTGCCGGTAGCGTTCGCGGGGGGGGAACCTACGAGCAGTACTTC. Its translation: CAGSVRGGGTYEQYF.

DNA of the CDR3: TGCGCCAGCAGCCAAACTAGCGGACAGGGGGCGACCTATGGCTACACCTTC. Amino acids: CASSQTSGQGATYGYTF. This chain joins TRBV4-1 and TRBJ1-2, with TRBD1 matching 11 bases. The CDR3 runs 17 residues. Trimming removed 2 bases from V and 4 bases from J; junction bases left unmatched: 9. Germline V gives CDR1 MGHRA, CDR2 YSYEKL.

The J gene is TRBJ1-5, the V gene TRBV6-1; D gene uncertain. The V end lost 0 bases, the J end lost 7 bases, and 7 bases lay between the germline ends. The CDR3 is made up of 13 amino acids. The germline V gene encodes CDR1 MNHNS and CDR2 SASEGT. The CDR3 reads CASSEALSQPQHF. The CDR3 DNA follows: TGTGCCAGCAGTGAAGCGCTATCGCAGCCCCAGCATTTT.

This clone came up once. This sequence joins TRBV28 and TRBJ2-1; 13 bases are shared with TRBD2. CDR1 and CDR2 (germline): MDHEN, SYDVKM. The trim removed 6 bases at V and 7 bases at J, leaving 9 bases unmatched. The CDR3 covers 16 residues. This CDR3 is CASSQTSGGIWNEQFF. CDR3 nucleotides: TGTGCCAGCAGCCAGACTAGCGGGGGGATCTGGAATGAGCAGTTCTTC.

The rearrangement joins TRBV27 to TRBJ1-2, with a tentative D call TRBD1 (5 bases). Per germline, CDR1 MNHEY and CDR2 SMNVEV (reference sequence). Trimming removed 4 bases from V and 4 bases from J, with 16 bases in between. The CDR3 runs 15 residues. CDR3 DNA: TGTGCCAGCAGTTCCCACGCTAAGGGGCCCTATGGCTACACCTTC. It codes for CASSSHAKGPYGYTF.